Shown below are 17 T cell receptor beta chains from a single sample sequenced in a study of PD-1 blockade in classical Hodgkin lymphoma. Profiling relied on immunoSEQ multiplex PCR, and the TCRdb table lists in-frame clones only, not all of them. The sample holds approximately 99,000 clones; 75% to 85% are singletons and the top ten take 16%. Every single patient, without exception, relapsed after autologous stem cell transplantation, and brentuximab vedotin exposure varied. The starting material was peripheral blood mononuclear cells (PBMCs), obtained before the second cycle of nivolumab. Source of these receptors: a human donor with classical Hodgkin lymphoma.

The rearrangement joins TRBV15 to TRBJ1-2; D unresolved. CDR1 LNHNV and CDR2 YYDKDF come from the germline V gene (reference sequence). The CDR3 runs 16 residues. Trimming removed 5 bases from V and 4 bases from J, with 20 bases in between. This CDR3 is CATSPSPVLPFYGYTF. Written as DNA, the CDR3 is TGTGCCACCAGCCCGTCCCCTGTCTTACCCTTCTATGGCTACACCTTC.

The J gene is TRBJ2-3, the V gene TRBV19, with D perhaps given as TRBD1 or TRBD2 (6 bases each). Per germline, CDR1 LNHDA and CDR2 SQIVND (reference sequence). The V and J ends lost 6 bases and 2 bases respectively, with 15 bases between them. The CDR3 consists of 15 residues. The CDR3 region is CASRPPGAYTDTQYF. CDR3 DNA: TGTGCCAGTAGACCCCCGGGGGCCTACACAGATACGCAGTATTTT.

Points on this clone: The junction departs from germline at one end; a sequencing error may be responsible. The chain uses TRBV10-3 and TRBJ1-4; D is unclear. The CDR3 is 15 amino acids. CDR1 ENHRY and CDR2 SYGVKD come from the germline V gene. In DNA form, the CDR3 reads TGTGCCATCAGTGCAGAGGGAGCAACTACTGAAAAACTGTTTTTT. Translating gives CAISAEGATTEKLFF.

The genes are TRBV30 and TRBJ1-2, with D hard to call. CDR1 and CDR2 (germline): GTSNPN, SVGIG (reference sequence). V lost 0 bases and J lost 8, with 10 bases in between. The CDR3 length is 12 residues. The CDR3 nucleotides read TGTGCCTGGAGTGTAACACCGTCGGGCTACACCTTC. Translating gives CAWSVTPSGYTF. The full variable domain, its missing parts supplied by reference TRBV30 and TRBJ1-2, is SQTIHQWPATLVQPVGSPLSLECTVEGTSNPNLYWYRQAAGRGLQLLFYSVGIGQISSEVPQNLSASRPQDRQFILSSKKLLLSDSGFYLCAWSVTPSGYTFGSGTRLTVV.

This chain links TRBV5-4 with TRBJ2-1; D may be TRBD2 (5 bases). Germline loops: CDR1 SGHNT, CDR2 YYREEE (reference sequence). V was cut by 0 bases and J by 0 bases, with 7 bases left in between. The CDR3 runs 15 residues. For the CDR3, the DNA is TGTGCCAGCAGCTTGGCTCGGGGCTCCTACAATGAGCAGTTCTTC. Protein product: CASSLARGSYNEQFF.

The V call is TRBV7-2, the J call TRBJ2-2, with 15 bases aligning to TRBD2. The V segment lost 1 base and the J segment 6 bases; nucleotides outside the gene matches: 9. The CDR3 consists of 19 residues. In germline, CDR1 is SGHTA, CDR2 FQGNSA. CDR3 amino acids: CASSLVGGTSGRYAGELFF. DNA for the CDR3: TGTGCCAGCAGCTTAGTCGGGGGGACTAGCGGGAGGTATGCCGGGGAGCTGTTTTTT.

V usage is TRBV28 and J usage is TRBJ1-1; 9 nucleotides align to TRBD1. Germline loops: CDR1 MDHEN, CDR2 SYDVKM. The CDR3 spans 14 residues. V was clipped by 5 bases and J by 4 bases; unmatched bases: 5. The CDR3 here is CASSRDRVITEAFF. The CDR3 nucleotides read TGTGCCAGCAGTAGGGACAGGGTGATCACTGAAGCTTTCTTT.

The chain links TRBV19 to TRBJ2-2; the D gene is possibly TRBD2 (6 bases). This CDR3 has 14 residues. V was cut by 5 bases and J by 3 bases, with 10 bases left in between. CDR1 and CDR2 (germline): LNHDA, SQIVND (reference sequence). The CDR3 protein is CASSRGTYTGELFF. Here the CDR3 DNA reads TGTGCCAGTAGTCGGGGGACCTACACCGGGGAGCTGTTTTTT.

This clone was detected once. The chain is built from TRBV7-9 and TRBJ1-5, with TRBD1 as a possible D gene (6 bases). Germline V gives CDR1 SEHNR, CDR2 FQNEAQ (reference sequence). The germline V and J ends were trimmed by 4 bases and 7 bases, with 17 bases remaining between them. The CDR3 sequence is 15 residues long. CDR3 DNA: TGTGCCAGCAGCTCGGGGAACAGGGTGGACCAGCCCCAGCATTTT. Protein: CASSSGNRVDQPQHF.

In its sample, this clone was seen once. The J gene is TRBJ1-5, the V gene TRBV5-3, with 7 positions matching TRBD1. TRBV5-3 is annotated as an ORF whose role is uncertain. V gave up 4 bases and J gave up 6 bases; unmatched junction bases: 10. This CDR3 is 15 amino acids long. The CDR3 nucleotides are TGTGCCAGAAGCCCCCACCCAGGGGGAGGTCAGCCCCAGCATTTT. This gives the protein CARSPHPGGGQPQHF.

This chain joins TRBV5-4 and TRBJ2-5, with D possibly matching TRBD2 (6 bases). The V gene lost 1 base and the J gene lost 2 bases, with 9 bases spanning the gap. This CDR3 has 14 residues. Germline V lookup: CDR1 SGHNT, CDR2 YYREEE (reference sequence). CDR3 DNA sequence: TGTGCCAGCAGCTTGCCGGGGGAGCAAGAGACCCAGTACTTC. Residues: CASSLPGEQETQYF.

This sequence joins TRBV13 and TRBJ2-2; 11 nucleotides agree with TRBD2. V was pared by 5 bases and J by 4 bases, with 15 bases of the junction left unmatched. Germline CDR1 and CDR2: PRHDT and FYEKMQ (reference sequence). The CDR3 contains 19 residues. The CDR3 spells CASSRNPPIAGGFTGELFF. The CDR3 nucleotides are TGTGCCAGCAGCCGAAACCCTCCTATAGCGGGAGGGTTCACCGGGGAGCTGTTTTTT. Using reference TRBV13 and TRBJ2-2 for the parts outside the CDR3, the full variable domain is AAGVIQSPRHLIKEKRETATLKCYPIPRHDTVYWYQQGPGQDPQFLISFYEKMQSDKGSIPDRFSAQQFSDYHSELNMSSLELGDSALYFCASSRNPPIAGGFTGELFFGEGSRLTVL.

The V and J genes are TRBV7-6 and TRBJ2-1; D is possibly TRBD2 (6 bases). This CDR3 region has 16 residues. V lost 4 bases, J lost 0 bases, and 13 bases lay in between. The germline V gene has CDR1 SGHVS and CDR2 FNYEAQ. For the CDR3, the DNA is TGTGCCAGCAGCTCCCGGGACGGGAGCTCCTACAATGAGCAGTTCTTC. Its protein product is CASSSRDGSSYNEQFF. The full variable domain, its missing parts supplied by reference TRBV7-6 and TRBJ2-1, is GAGVSQSPRYKVTKRGQDVALRCDPISGHVSLYWYRQALGQGPEFLTYFNYEAQQDKSGLPNDRFSAERPEGSISTLTIQRTEQRDSAMYRCASSSRDGSSYNEQFFGPGTRLTVL.

The V and J genes are TRBV12-5 and TRBJ2-7, with 7 bases identical to TRBD1. The junction had 13 bases not matched to a gene; V was cut back by 4 bases and J by 7 bases. The CDR3 length is 15 residues. The V gene's germline CDR1 is LGHNT and CDR2 FRNRAP. For the CDR3, the DNA is TGTGCTAGTGGTTCCCCCGGGACAGTGGAGGTGGAGCAGTACTTC. It specifies CASGSPGTVEVEQYF.

V gene TRBV7-9 combines with J gene TRBJ2-5; TRBD1 matches at 11 bases. In germline, CDR1 is SEHNR, CDR2 FQNEAQ (reference sequence). Germline trimming cut 3 bases from V and 4 bases from J; bases unmatched to any gene: 7. The CDR3 runs 16 residues. The CDR3 DNA sequence: TGTGCCAGCAGCTTCCGGACAGGGGGCCTAGGAGAGACCCAGTACTTC. It translates to CASSFRTGGLGETQYF.

The chain has TRBV19 and TRBJ2-6; TRBD2 matches at 10 bases. The CDR3 consists of 20 residues. V shed 5 bases and J 2 bases; nucleotides not matched to a gene: 15. CDR1 and CDR2 (germline): LNHDA, SQIVND (reference sequence). The DNA of the CDR3 is TGTGCCAGTAGTGATTACAGGGTAAGCGGGAGGGCCCCTGGGGCCAACGTCCTGACTTTC. This translates into CASSDYRVSGRAPGANVLTF. Full variable domain (remainder filled in from reference TRBV19 and TRBJ2-6): DGGITQSPKYLFRKEGQNVTLSCEQNLNHDAMYWYRQDPGQGLRLIYYSQIVNDFQKGDIAEGYSVSREKKESFPLTVTSAQKNPTAFYLCASSDYRVSGRAPGANVLTFGAGSRLTVL.

This clone appeared a few times. The J gene is TRBJ2-1, the V gene TRBV11-2; D is possibly TRBD1 (5 bases). Trimming removed 2 bases at V and 9 bases at J, with 20 bases between. CDR1 and CDR2 from the germline V gene are SGHAT and FQNNGV. This CDR3 is built from 16 residues. The CDR3 region is CASSLSPSGPRGEQFF. The CDR3 DNA reads as TGTGCCAGCAGCTTAAGCCCTTCCGGGCCAAGGGGTGAGCAGTTCTTC.